This TCR beta chain was recorded in a study of T cell responses to AZD1222 COVID-19 vaccine. In germline, CDR1 is LNHDA, CDR2 SQIVND (reference sequence). V lost 4 bases to trimming and J lost 8 bases; unmatched junction nucleotides: 13. The CDR3 covers 15 residues. Data came from immunoSEQ multiplex PCR; TCRdb stores just in-frame clones and leaves some out. The sample shows around 190,000 clones, 80% to 90% of them seen only once. Study results and limitations: Clonal diversity was possibly underestimated; the donors were predominantly white British and more often female. CD4 TCRs linked to vaccination spanned spike, dominating at 160-218 and 743-854. Baseline antibody screening turned up just six seropositive AZD1222 recipients. None of the repertoires were sampled until the peak T cell response had passed.

In regard to this clone: Its antigen is not identified.

The sequenced sample was peripheral blood, obtained on day 0 of AZD1222 vaccination. The rearrangement links TRBV19 to TRBJ1-2; 7 bases line up with TRBD1. The clonotype originates from an adult in good health. The CDR3 bases are TGTGCCAGTAGTAGCCCGACAGGGCCCAGGCGGGGCTACACCTTC. This translates into CASSSPTGPRRGYTF.